This T cell receptor beta chain came from a study of blood T cell repertoires in COVID-19. Across the study: Sources were T cells, B-cell-depleted T cells, or PBMCs; the material itself was cDNA or gDNA.

Participants had their cohort set by participant-reported clinical history. CDR1 SGHRS and CDR2 YFSETQ come from the germline V gene. Trimming at V came to 4 bases and at J to 5 bases, leaving 31 bases not matched to a gene. The CDR3 sequence is 22 residues long. Assay used: immunoSEQ multiplex PCR; TCRdb lists only in-frame clones, some missing. The table shows about 220,000 clones, with 65% to 85% occurring only once. Sequenced sample: PBMCs or T cells enriched from blood (not recorded which). This TCR was sampled from a woman between 40 and 50 years old who had recovered from COVID-19. The genes are TRBV5-1 and TRBJ2-7, with TRBD1 matching 9 bases. The CDR3 DNA reads TGCGCCAGCAGCCCCAAACCCACAAATATGCGGGACAGGGCTTTTTCTTCCGACGAGCAGTACTTC. Translating it yields CASSPKPTNMRDRAFSSDEQYF.